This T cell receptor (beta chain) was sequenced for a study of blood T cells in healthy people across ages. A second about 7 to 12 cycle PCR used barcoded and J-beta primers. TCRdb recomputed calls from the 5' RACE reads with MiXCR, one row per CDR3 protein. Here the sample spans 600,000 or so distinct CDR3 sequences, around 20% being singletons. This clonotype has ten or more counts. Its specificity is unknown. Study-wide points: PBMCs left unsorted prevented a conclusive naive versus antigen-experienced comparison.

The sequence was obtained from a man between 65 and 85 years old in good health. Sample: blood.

The CDR3 nucleotides are TGCAGTCCGGGACTAGCGGGAGTGGGGGCCGGGGAGCTGTTTTTT. Its translation is CSPGLAGVGAGELFF. The chain employs TRBV20-1 and TRBJ2-2; TRBD2 matches 14 bases. Germline assignment: CDR1 DFQATT and CDR2 SNEGSKA (reference sequence). The V and J ends lost 8 bases and 6 bases, in that order; junction bases with no gene match: 8. CDR3 length equals 15 residues.